This T cell receptor (beta chain) was identified during a study of early stage breast cancer tumors. Study information: ER+/PR+/HER2- status applied to twelve of 16 invasive breast tumors. The ER+/PR+/HER2- tumors included 7 to 9 ductal and a handful of lobular carcinomas.

Findings of the study overall: Blood repertoires resembled normal breast more than tumor.

The CDR3 length is 14 residues. CDR1 is MNHEY, CDR2 SMNVEV, per germline (reference sequence). Trimming removed 2 bases from V and 7 bases from J, with 15 bases in between. Remarks on this clone: The antigen remains undetermined.

Data came from immunoSEQ multiplex PCR; TCRdb stores just in-frame clones and leaves some out. This sample has tens of thousands of clones; about 70% occur once, and the top ten carry around 35%. Input material: blood. This TCR was sampled from a person in their fifties or sixties with breast cancer. The chain couples TRBV27 to TRBJ2-7; D gene uncertain. DNA of the CDR3: TGTGCCAGCAGTTTAGGAGCGAGAAAGATTGAGCAGTACTTC. Translated, it gives CASSLGARKIEQYF.